The rows below give T cell receptor beta chains drawn from one sample of a study of T cells in severe cutaneous drug reactions. TCRdb re-called the multiplex PCR reads and gives one entry per CDR3 protein, without DNA. In total, the table holds 20,000 to 25,000 distinct CDR3 sequences. Sequencing input: PBMCs. The receptors derive from a human donor with toxic epidermal necrolysis, a severe cutaneous drug reaction. Both conserved end residues are part of each CDR3. Clone size is shown for a subset of rows, as once, few, many or a class of expanded clone.

>TRBV4-1|TRBJ1-3|.
CASSPSTGTGNTIYF
>TRBV4-1|TRBJ1-3|.
CASSPSGNTIYF
>TRBV3-1|TRBJ2-7|.
CASSPSSYEQYF
>TRBV5-1|TRBJ2-1|.
CASSLVLAADNEQFF
>TRBV28|TRBJ1-1|.
CASSLWGMIRKPSREAFF
>TRBV20-1|TRBJ2-2|.
CSARMGHYFSNTGELFF
>TRBV20-1|TRBJ1-2|.
CSAPRTGLSYGYTF
>TRBV12-3/TRBV12-4|TRBJ2-2|.
CASSPIPGRSVAGELFF
>TRBV20-1|TRBJ1-1|.
CSAQTQGSNTEAFF
>TRBV6-2/TRBV6-3|TRBJ1-5|.
CAISKVQLNQPQHF
>TRBV3-1|TRBJ2-7|.
CASSQDLGAGTEPYEQYF
>TRBV12-3/TRBV12-4|TRBJ2-1|.
CASRYVGHNEQFF
>TRBV2|TRBJ2-7|medium-sized
CASVWARREQYF
>TRBV15|TRBJ2-1|.
CATSRDWTSPFF
>TRBV4-3|TRBJ2-5|.
CASSHAPRQGIETQYF
>TRBV19|TRBJ2-1|.
CATNYGRGYNEQFF
>TRBV4-1|TRBJ2-3|.
CASSQGGLAGLFRASTDTQYF
>TRBV7-9|TRBJ2-7|.
CASSYRSGEGEQYF
>TRBV27|TRBJ2-5|.
CASKRTSGTQETQYF
>TRBV9|TRBJ2-3|large
CASSEGGLDTQYF
>TRBV18|TRBJ2-7|medium-sized
CASSPAGFKDYEQYF
>TRBV12-3/TRBV12-4|TRBJ2-3|.
CASSLGSSGTNTQYF
>TRBV28|TRBJ2-5|.
CASSLAGVQETQYF
>TRBV15|TRBJ2-1|.
CATSARDNYEQFF
>TRBV6-2/TRBV6-3|TRBJ2-2|medium-sized
CASNRNTGELFF
>TRBV28|TRBJ1-3|.
CASSTRQGQFGNTIYF
>TRBV5-1|TRBJ2-3|.
CASSLAVGTSGERRDTQYF
>TRBV4-1|TRBJ2-1|.
CASSHRIIVDEQFF
>TRBV19|TRBJ2-1|.
CASSPGDFYNEQFF
>TRBV6-1|TRBJ1-2|medium-sized
CASSETGVGDYTF
>TRBV19|TRBJ2-2|.
CASSVPRRGTGELFF
>TRBV4-1|TRBJ1-2|.
CASSQDLAGLGYGYTF
>TRBV6-6|TRBJ2-1|.
CASSYSLAPPREQFF